One and the same sample provided the 31 T cell receptor beta chains below, sequenced in a study of T cell responses to AZD1222 COVID-19 vaccine. Data came from immunoSEQ multiplex PCR; TCRdb stores just in-frame clones and leaves some out. Among under 200,000 clones listed, 88% were seen once. The source material was peripheral blood, sampled 28 days after the second AZD1222 dose. These receptors were obtained from an adult who received the AZD1222 COVID-19 vaccine.

This chain connects TRBV7-2 to TRBJ2-5; D gene unclear. Germline V gene sequence: CDR1 SGHTA, CDR2 FQGNSA. Trimming removed 5 bases from V and 4 bases from J, with 20 bases in between. The length of the CDR3 is 16 residues. The CDR3 DNA follows: TGTGCCAGCAGCCCGCCGGGCCGGGTTATCTCAGAGACCCAGTACTTC. Translation: CASSPPGRVISETQYF.

This rearrangement joins TRBV4-2 to TRBJ1-4; 7 positions agree with TRBD1. The V gene end was trimmed by 4 bases and the J gene end by 8 bases; junction bases not matched to a gene: 13. Per the germline V gene, CDR1 is LGHNA and CDR2 is YNFKEQ. The CDR3 runs 16 residues. The CDR3 is CASSPGGDGEGEKLFF. Here the CDR3 DNA reads TGTGCCAGCAGCCCAGGGGGGGACGGGGAGGGAGAAAAACTGTTTTTT.

The CDR3 nucleotides are TGTGCCAGTAGTGCCGTACCGCAGGTACGGGATGAGCAGTTCTTC. It is translated as CASSAVPQVRDEQFF. This rearrangement joins TRBV19 to TRBJ2-1; no clear D. V shed 5 bases and J shed 8 bases, with 19 bases lying between them. CDR1 is LNHDA and CDR2 is SQIVND in the germline V gene (reference sequence). The CDR3 has 15 amino acids.

The V and J genes are TRBV28 and TRBJ2-7; 8 positions match TRBD1. V lost 6 bases, J lost 13 bases, and 20 bases stayed unmatched. The CDR3 is made up of 15 amino acids. Germline CDR1 MDHEN, CDR2 SYDVKM. The CDR3 reads CASSTTGQGLLGGYF. Here the CDR3 DNA reads TGTGCCAGCAGCACCACCGGACAGGGTCTTTTGGGTGGATACTTC.

This clone was counted between two and nine times. J is TRBJ1-1 and V is TRBV11-2, with D unresolved. V shed 3 bases and J shed 7 bases, with 9 bases lying between them. CDR1 SGHAT and CDR2 FQNNGV come from the germline V gene. The CDR3 loop spans 12 amino acids. CDR3 amino acids: CASSFNQGEAFF. As DNA, the CDR3 is TGTGCCAGCAGCTTCAATCAAGGTGAAGCTTTCTTT.

V gene TRBV20-1 combines with J gene TRBJ2-1, with 7 bases lining up with TRBD2. The CDR3 spans 15 residues. Germline V CDR1 and CDR2: DFQATT, SNEGSKA (reference sequence). V was clipped by 6 bases and J by 2 bases; unmatched bases: 10. CDR3 coding DNA: TGCAGTGCCAGTCCGGGCGGGAGTACCTACAATGAGCAGTTCTTC. Encoded protein: CSASPGGSTYNEQFF.

The CDR3 DNA follows: TGTGCCAGCAACCTCCCCGCTCCAAGGGAGACCCAGTACTTC. Translated: CASNLPAPRETQYF. The chain links TRBV28 to TRBJ2-5; no definite D call. The CDR3 runs 14 residues. V was trimmed by 7 bases and J by 5 bases, leaving 17 bases between them. Looked up from germline, CDR1 is MDHEN and CDR2 is SYDVKM.

This clone has only a few counts. This chain joins TRBV14 and TRBJ2-3; D gene ambiguous. Germline CDR1 is SGHDN and CDR2 is FVKESK. V lost 4 bases to trimming and J lost 11 bases, with 13 bases between them. This CDR3 region has 12 residues. The DNA for the CDR3 is TGTGCCAGCAGCCTCCGGCCCTCGATGCAGTATTTT. Translation gives CASSLRPSMQYF.

This chain joins TRBV24-1 and TRBJ1-1, with D possibly being TRBD1 (6 bases). CDR1 is KGHDR, CDR2 SFDVKD, per germline. The CDR3 covers 13 residues. V was shortened by 1 base and J by 5 bases, with 7 bases between the two germline ends. CDR3: CATSDLRGTEAFF. The CDR3 region has the DNA TGTGCCACCAGTGATTTAAGGGGGACTGAAGCTTTCTTT.

The chain uses TRBV14 and TRBJ2-7; D is uncertain. The CDR3 runs to 14 residues. The V end was cut by 1 base, the J end by 2 bases, with 9 bases between. The germline V gene has CDR1 SGHDN and CDR2 FVKESK. In DNA form, the CDR3 reads TGTGCCAGCAGCCAAGGTCCGGTTACCTACGAGCAGTACTTC. Its protein is CASSQGPVTYEQYF.

The gene calls are TRBV18 and TRBJ2-7; 7 positions match TRBD1. The CDR3 is 14 amino acids. The germline V gene encodes CDR1 KGHSH and CDR2 LQKENI. The V and J ends lost 5 bases and 7 bases, in that order; junction bases with no gene match: 11. CDR3 loop: CASSAGTELLEQYF. For the CDR3, the DNA is TGTGCCAGCTCAGCCGGGACAGAGCTTTTAGAGCAGTACTTC.

This clone has a handful of counts. This rearrangement joins TRBV28 to TRBJ1-2; D ambiguous. Germline values: CDR1 MDHEN, CDR2 SYDVKM. V lost 7 bases to trimming and J lost 4 bases, with 7 bases between them. The CDR3 has 11 amino acids. CDR3 nucleotide sequence: TGTGCCAGCAAGCGGGCCTATGGCTACACCTTC. Translated: CASKRAYGYTF.

The chain links TRBV6-1 to TRBJ2-7; TRBD2 aligns across 14 bases. V trimming: 2 bases; J trimming: 4 bases; junction bases outside the gene matches: 4. This CDR3 has 16 amino acids. Germline CDR1 and CDR2: MNHNS and SASEGT. The chain's CDR3 is CASSEQGTSGSYEQYF. CDR3 DNA: TGTGCCAGCAGTGAACAAGGGACTAGCGGGAGTTACGAGCAGTACTTC.

This clone was counted only a few times. The chain uses TRBV28 and TRBJ1-5, with unresolved D. Between the trimmed V and J ends, which lost 7 bases and 0 bases, there was a span of 10 bases. This CDR3 is built from 14 residues. In germline, CDR1 is MDHEN, CDR2 SYDVKM. The CDR3 region has the DNA TGTGCCAGCACCCGAGGCTATAGCAATCAGCCCCAGCATTTT. This encodes CASTRGYSNQPQHF.

The chain combines TRBV5-1 with TRBJ2-1; weak D call: TRBD2 (6 bases). Trimming shortened V by 7 bases and J by 2 bases, and 13 bases separated the two germline ends. This CDR3 region has 14 residues. Per germline, CDR1 SGHRS and CDR2 YFSETQ. The CDR3 nucleotides are TGCGCCAGCCGTCCGGGGGAGGCCTACAATGAGCAGTTCTTC. Encoded protein: CASRPGEAYNEQFF.

This chain uses TRBV5-1 with TRBJ2-3; a possible D gene is TRBD1 (5 bases). The germline V gene has CDR1 SGHRS and CDR2 YFSETQ. V shed 4 bases and J shed 0 bases, with 9 bases lying between them. The CDR3 is made up of 14 amino acids. CDR3 sequence (DNA): TGCGCCAGCAGCGGGGCAGGGAGCACAGATACGCAGTATTTT. This encodes CASSGAGSTDTQYF.

The chain employs TRBV6-2 or TRBV6-3 and TRBJ2-7; D perhaps matches TRBD1 (6 bases). CDR3 length: 15 amino acids. Germline loops: CDR1 MNHEY, CDR2 SVGEGT. Trimming stripped 2 bases from V and 3 bases from J, with 14 bases between. Written as DNA, the CDR3 is TGTGCCAGCAGTTACGAAGGGGGACATATCTACGAGCAGTACTTC. It yields the protein CASSYEGGHIYEQYF.

This chain uses TRBV7-9 with TRBJ2-4; 7 nucleotides line up with TRBD2. The CDR3 is 15 residues long. CDR1 is SEHNR and CDR2 is FQNEAQ in the germline V gene (reference sequence). Unmatched junction bases numbered 7, after V lost 5 bases and J lost 3 bases. The CDR3 protein is CASSPVGEGKNIQYF. The CDR3 nucleotides are TGTGCCAGCAGCCCCGTCGGGGAGGGCAAAAACATTCAGTACTTC.

Regarding this clone: Other nucleotide sequences from this sample produce the same CDR3. The chain recombines TRBV18 with TRBJ1-3; 10 bases match TRBD1. Germline lookup yields CDR1 KGHSH and CDR2 LQKENI. J gave up 2 bases and V 2 bases, and 0 bases lay outside the gene matches. The CDR3 runs to 15 residues. CDR3 loop: CASSPGQGAGNTIYF. The CDR3 DNA reads TGTGCCAGCTCACCAGGACAGGGGGCTGGAAACACCATATATTTT.

This chain links TRBV12-3 or TRBV12-4 with TRBJ2-1; D might be TRBD1 or TRBD2, each matching 5 bases. The germline V and J ends were trimmed by 5 bases and 10 bases, with 15 bases remaining between them. This CDR3 is built from 13 residues. For the CDR3, the DNA is TGTGCCAGCAGTACACTTGGGACGGGGGAGCAGTTCTTC. Residues: CASSTLGTGEQFF.

The rearrangement uses TRBV5-1 and TRBJ2-1; 11 nucleotides align to TRBD2. The CDR3 sequence is 16 residues long. V lost 3 bases, J lost 0 bases, and 2 bases stayed unmatched. Germline V gives CDR1 SGHRS, CDR2 YFSETQ. DNA of the CDR3: TGCGCCAGCAGCTCGGGACTAGCGGTCTCCTACAATGAGCAGTTCTTC. Its protein is CASSSGLAVSYNEQFF.

The rearrangement uses TRBV5-1 and TRBJ1-1, with TRBD1 matching 9 bases. V trimming: 4 bases; J trimming: 2 bases; junction bases outside the gene matches: 9. The CDR3 is 16 amino acids. The V gene's germline CDR1 is SGHRS and CDR2 YFSETQ. CDR3 nucleotide sequence: TGCGCCAGCAGCCCCGGGACAGGGTTATCTAACACTGAAGCTTTCTTT. Translated: CASSPGTGLSNTEAFF.

The chain joins TRBV5-1 to TRBJ1-6; TRBD1 matches 7 bases. Losses at the gene ends were 4 bases for V and 7 bases for J; bases not matched to a gene: 5. The CDR3 is 14 residues long. Per the germline V gene, CDR1 is SGHRS and CDR2 is YFSETQ. The CDR3 bases are TGCGCCAGCAGCCCCGGGACAGAGAATTCACCCCTCCACTTT. Its protein product is CASSPGTENSPLHF.

The chain uses TRBV6-2 or TRBV6-3 and TRBJ1-5, with D possibly being TRBD1 (6 bases). With 2 bases removed from V and 6 bases from J, the gap between germline ends came to 17 bases. The germline V gene has CDR1 MNHEY and CDR2 SVGEGT. This CDR3 has 16 residues. The CDR3 sequence is CASSYVGGAQGQPQHF. The CDR3 DNA follows: TGTGCCAGCAGTTACGTAGGGGGGGCGCAGGGTCAGCCCCAGCATTTT.

This clone has more than one count but fewer than ten. The CDR3 DNA sequence: TGTGCCAGCAGTCAACCTCCTTCGACAGCTACCTACGAGCAGTACTTC. Translating it yields CASSQPPSTATYEQYF. The chain is built from TRBV28 and TRBJ2-7, with D possibly being TRBD1 (5 bases). Germline values: CDR1 MDHEN, CDR2 SYDVKM. This CDR3 is 16 amino acids long. Trimming shortened V by 5 bases and J by 2 bases, and 19 bases separated the two germline ends.

The chain has TRBV6-5 and TRBJ1-2, with 7 bases aligning to TRBD1. The length of the CDR3 is 15 residues. Germline V gene data show CDR1 as MNHEY and CDR2 as SVGAGI. After removal of 7 bases from V and 2 bases from J, the junction contained 10 bases not matched to a gene. Here the CDR3 DNA reads TGTGCCAGCACCGAATCTGGACAGGAAAACTATGGCTACACCTTC. Translating gives CASTESGQENYGYTF.

The chain uses TRBV12-2 and TRBJ1-6. TRBV12-2 is recorded as a pseudogene. The CDR3 has 16 residues. The DNA of the CDR3 is TGTGCAAGTCGTACCCCTGGGGGGGCCCCAAATTCACCCCTCCACTTT. Amino acid sequence: CASRTPGGAPNSPLHF.

The chain employs TRBV27 and TRBJ1-1; 7 bases map to TRBD1. Germline V CDR1 and CDR2: MNHEY, SMNVEV (reference sequence). The CDR3 loop spans 16 amino acids. J lost 0 bases, V lost 2 bases, and 6 bases had no gene match. The CDR3 nucleotides read TGTGCCAGCAGTTTAACCGGGACAGTTTTGAACACTGAAGCTTTCTTT. This sequence encodes CASSLTGTVLNTEAFF.

The V and J genes are TRBV25-1 and TRBJ2-5, with D possibly matching TRBD1 (5 bases). The CDR3 runs 14 residues. Deletions cut 3 bases from V and 2 bases from J, with 10 bases between. The V gene's germline CDR1 is MGHDK and CDR2 SYGVNS. The CDR3 DNA reads as TGTGCCAGCAGTGAGCAGGGCCCACAAGAGACCCAGTACTTC. It yields the protein CASSEQGPQETQYF.

V usage is TRBV11-3 and J usage is TRBJ1-6; 7 bases align to TRBD1. The CDR3 has 13 amino acids. Germline-derived CDR1 and CDR2 are SGHNT and YENEEA. The V segment lost 5 bases and the J segment 9 bases; nucleotides outside the gene matches: 4. The CDR3 sequence is CASSQGQSSPLHF. The CDR3 DNA reads as TGTGCCAGCAGCCAGGGACAGTCTTCACCCCTCCACTTT.

The rearrangement joins TRBV2 to TRBJ2-2; 8 nucleotides agree with TRBD2. The junction had 15 bases not matched to a gene; V was cut back by 7 bases and J by 5 bases. This CDR3 region has 17 residues. Germline V gene data show CDR1 as SNHLY and CDR2 as FYNNEI. CDR3 loop: CASNPGESGRRTGELFF. CDR3 bases: TGTGCCAGCAACCCGGGAGAAAGCGGGAGACGGACCGGGGAGCTGTTTTTT.